A selection of T cell receptor beta chains follows, all from one sample in a study of regulatory T cells in long-lasting Graves disease. TCRdb re-called the multiplex PCR reads with MiXCR, one entry per CDR3 protein. The sample has some 300,000 distinct CDR3 sequences; 20% to 25% are singletons. Material: peripheral blood mononuclear cells (PBMCs), obtained when the disease was refractory, from a patient treated with antithyroid drugs. These receptors were collected from a female donor with Graves disease. Each CDR3 is given with its conserved first and last residue. The D gene is left open where the match is weak. A row's size may be missing; if present it is once, few, many or a size class.

TRBJ1-1 TRBV12-3/TRBV12-4 few . CASGGLGTEAFF TGTGCCAGCGGGGGGCTCGGCACTGAAGCTTTCTTT
TRBJ2-5 TRBV19 . . CASSIARQETQYF TGTGCCAGTAGTATCGCCAGGCAAGAGACCCAGTACTTC
TRBJ1-4 TRBV7-2 many . CASSSRGPSSEKLFF TGTGCCAGCAGCTCCCGAGGGCCATCAAGCGAAAAACTGTTTTTT
TRBJ1-6 TRBV3-1 many TRBD1 CASSLGQRRSPLHF TGTGCCAGCAGCTTGGGACAGCGCCGTTCACCCCTCCACTTT
TRBJ1-6 TRBV6-1 few . CASRDFGSPLHF TGTGCCAGCAGGGACTTTGGTTCACCCCTCCACTTT
TRBJ2-7 TRBV28 few . CASSGINEQYF TGTGCCAGCAGCGGGATCAACGAGCAGTACTTC
TRBJ2-5 TRBV7-2 . . CASSPYIFRGIETQYF TGTGCCAGCAGCCCCTATATCTTCCGGGGAATAGAGACCCAGTACTTC
TRBJ1-2 TRBV6-1 few . CASGDGPYGYTF TGTGCCAGCGGAGACGGTCCCTATGGCTACACCTTC
TRBJ1-1 TRBV6-1 . TRBD1 CASSEGQGVIVLNTEAFF TGTGCCAGCAGTGAAGGACAGGGGGTGATTGTGCTGAACACTGAAGCTTTCTTT
TRBJ1-1 TRBV18 many . CASSPAGNTEAFF TGCGCCAGCAGCCCTGCGGGGAACACTGAAGCTTTCTTT
TRBJ2-7 TRBV24-1 . . CATSDSFLTSGEQYF TGTGCCACCAGTGATTCGTTCCTGACCTCTGGGGAGCAGTACTTC
TRBJ2-1 TRBV30 . . CAWSRAREQFF TGTGCCTGGAGTAGGGCGAGAGAGCAGTTCTTC
TRBJ1-2 TRBV28 many . CASRGGEVNYGYTF TGTGCCAGCAGGGGAGGGGAAGTTAACTATGGCTACACCTTC
TRBJ2-1 TRBV7-9 . . CASSLGSFSYNEQFF TGTGCCAGCAGCTTGGGCAGTTTCTCCTACAATGAGCAGTTCTTC
TRBJ2-3 TRBV12-3/TRBV12-4 . . CASTPGLSTDTQYF TGTGCCAGCACTCCGGGCCTTAGCACAGATACGCAGTATTTT
TRBJ2-5 TRBV11-2 . TRBD2 CASSLRHSGGETQYF TGTGCCAGCAGCCTTAGACACAGCGGGGGAGAGACCCAGTACTTC
TRBJ2-2 TRBV4-2 . TRBD2 CASGASGRYPGELFF TGTGCCAGCGGAGCTAGCGGGAGATATCCCGGGGAGCTGTTTTTT
TRBJ2-5 TRBV13 many . CASSSGSETWGETQYF TGTGCCAGCAGCTCCGGGTCTGAGACGTGGGGAGAGACCCAGTACTTC
TRBJ2-6 TRBV19 . . CASSSRTGANVLTF TGTGCCAGTAGCTCCCGGACTGGGGCCAACGTCCTGACTTTC
TRBJ2-6 TRBV5-4 many . CASSLEASGANVLTF TGTGCCAGCAGCTTGGAGGCCTCTGGGGCCAACGTCCTGACTTTC
TRBJ1-2 TRBV28 many . CASSFAPRSGHGYTF TGTGCCAGCAGTTTTGCCCCTCGTAGTGGGCACGGCTACACCTTC
TRBJ1-1 TRBV18 few . CASSNGVGNTEAFF TGTGCCAGCTCAAACGGGGTAGGGAACACTGAAGCTTTCTTT
TRBJ2-1 TRBV7-2 . . CASSFVSADYYNEQFF TGTGCCAGCAGCTTCGTCTCGGCGGACTACTACAATGAGCAGTTCTTC
TRBJ2-5 TRBV11-1 few . CASSLSGTSRGAQYF TGTGCCAGCAGCTTATCCGGGACAAGCAGGGGGGCCCAGTACTTC
TRBJ1-5 TRBV5-5 . TRBD1 CASSLDRERTPDQPQHF TGTGCCAGCAGCCTGGACAGGGAGAGAACCCCCGATCAGCCCCAGCATTTT
TRBJ2-2 TRBV7-9 . . CASSFPEPPDRLTGELFF TGTGCCAGCAGCTTTCCCGAGCCCCCCGACAGACTCACCGGGGAGCTGTTTTTT
TRBJ2-7 TRBV7-2 many . CASSFRARGYEQYF TGTGCCAGCAGCTTCCGGGCGAGAGGCTACGAGCAGTACTTC
TRBJ2-2 TRBV28 . . CASSDSNTGELFF TGTGCCAGCAGTGACTCAAACACCGGGGAGCTGTTTTTT
TRBJ1-4 TRBV6-1 . TRBD1 CASRWGQSEKLFF TGTGCCAGTCGGTGGGGACAGAGTGAAAAACTGTTTTTT
TRBJ2-7 TRBV2 many . CASRPLGEGDPYEQYF TGTGCCAGCAGGCCCTTGGGAGAAGGTGATCCCTACGAGCAGTACTTC
TRBJ1-1 TRBV7-9 . TRBD1 CASSSHRLSRQGRTEAFF TGTGCCAGCAGCTCCCACCGCCTGTCTCGACAGGGGAGGACTGAAGCTTTCTTT